The 11 T cell receptor beta chains below all came from one sample that was sequenced in a study of molecular identifiers for immune sequencing clone quantification. Each CDR3 protein is one row after TCRdb ran MiXCR on the PCR reads. The table lists a few hundred thousand distinct CDR3 sequences, roughly a quarter of them singletons, with about 0.7% in the top ten. Sequenced: naive CD8+ T cells from blood, with Jurkat cell RNA spiked in. As to subset: FACS-sorted CD8+CD4-CCR7+CD45RA+ naive T cells. Receptors originate from a human donor in good health. Some libraries in this study had Jurkat cell RNA spiked in.

Of note for this clonotype: Compared with germline, one end of the junction differs, possibly owing to a read error. CDR3 nucleotides: TGCGCCAGCAGCCAAGAAGAGAGCCTAGCGGGTGAGCAGATCTTC. It is translated as CASSQEESLAGEQIF. The chain carries TRBV4-3 and TRBJ2-1, with TRBD2 identical over 8 bases. Germline V lookup: CDR1 LGHNA, CDR2 YSLEER. The CDR3 has 15 residues.

Comments on this clonotype: A much larger clone differs from this one at a single base, so this may be a read error. This CDR3 reads CASSLSTVRLYEQYF. The CDR3 region has the DNA TGTGCCAGCAGCTTGTCGACAGTGAGGCTGTACGAGCAGTACTTC. V is TRBV5-6 and J is TRBJ2-7, with D possibly TRBD1 on 5 matching bases. Per germline, CDR1 SGHDT and CDR2 YYEEEE. This CDR3 comprises 15 residues. The ends were cut back, 1 base at V and 4 bases at J, with 15 bases in the middle.

A few counts support this clonotype. V gene TRBV18 combines with J gene TRBJ2-3, with 9 bases identical to TRBD2. The V gene's germline CDR1 is KGHSH and CDR2 LQKENI. Unmatched junction bases numbered 16, after V lost 6 bases and J lost 3 bases. The CDR3 is 18 residues long. The CDR3 region has the DNA TGTGCCAGCTCCCCTAACGATGTAGCGGGGGTTGTTACAGATACGCAGTATTTT. Residues: CASSPNDVAGVVTDTQYF.

In the case of this clonotype: The germline gene is not matched at one end of the junction; a read error may be the cause. This rearrangement joins TRBV28 to TRBJ1-6; TRBD1 aligns across 7 bases. Germline-derived CDR1 and CDR2 are MDHEN and SYDVKM. This CDR3 is built from 15 residues. The CDR3 DNA reads TGTGCCAGCAGTATATGGGACAGTTTTAATTCACCCCTCCACTTT. Protein: CASSIWDSFNSPLHF.

A remark on this clonotype: The conserved phenylalanine or tryptophan normally closing the CDR3 is absent here, so this likely arose from a read error. The V gene is TRBV27, the J gene TRBJ2-6; D gene unclear. Per the germline V gene, CDR1 is MNHEY and CDR2 is SMNVEV (reference sequence). V was cut by 7 bases and J by 0 bases, with 4 bases left in between. The CDR3 is made up of 13 amino acids. In DNA, the CDR3 is TGTGCCAGCACCGGCTCTGGGGCCAACGTCCTGACTCTC. Its protein product is CASTGSGANVLTL.

This clonotype turned up a few times. This rearrangement joins TRBV12-3 or TRBV12-4 to TRBJ2-1; TRBD2 matches 9 bases. There are 14 residues in the CDR3. V shed 3 bases, J shed 6 bases, and the junction held 3 bases outside the gene matches. The CDR3 loop is CASSFAGGVNEQFF. The DNA for the CDR3 is TGTGCCAGCAGTTTTGCGGGGGGGGTCAATGAGCAGTTCTTC.

This clonotype was recorded many times. The rearrangement joins TRBV7-6 to TRBJ2-3; a weak D match, TRBD1 (6 bases). The germline CDR1 and CDR2 sequences are SGHVS and FNYEAQ. V lost 5 bases and J 6 bases, leaving 15 bases between the germline ends. This CDR3 comprises 14 residues. The CDR3 sequence: CASSKKTGRDTQYF. As DNA, the CDR3 is TGTGCCAGCAGCAAGAAGACAGGAAGGGATACGCAGTATTTT.

This clonotype was seen more than once but under ten times. An end of the junction differs from the germline gene, which may be a read error. The rearrangement joins TRBV6-5 to TRBJ1-4; no firm D call. There are 12 residues in the CDR3. In germline, CDR1 is MNHEY, CDR2 SVGAGI. The CDR3 here is CASSYEGEELFF. The CDR3 bases are TGTGCCAGCAGTTACGAGGGTGAAGAACTGTTTTTT.

The chain couples TRBV20-1 to TRBJ2-7; D may match TRBD1 or TRBD2 (5 bases each). CDR3 length: 12 residues. Germline values: CDR1 DFQATT, CDR2 SNEGSKA (reference sequence). Trimming removed 0 bases from V and 13 bases from J, with 16 bases in between. The CDR3, as DNA: TGCAGTGCTAGAGATCCCTCCGGGACCACATACTTC. It encodes CSARDPSGTTYF.

Ten or more counts support this clonotype. V usage is TRBV6-2 or TRBV6-3 and J usage is TRBJ2-7; D gene ambiguous. Trimming took 7 bases from V and 1 from J, leaving 14 bases between them. The CDR3 sequence is 14 residues long. Germline V gene lookup returns CDR1 MNHEY and CDR2 SVGEGT. Here the CDR3 reads CASTPVDGSYEQYF. In nucleotides, the CDR3 is TGTGCCAGCACGCCCGTGGACGGATCCTACGAGCAGTACTTC.

This clonotype was counted a few times. The chain carries TRBV27 and TRBJ2-7; the D gene is possibly TRBD1 (5 bases). V lost 5 bases and J lost 4, with 15 bases in between. Germline V CDR1 and CDR2: MNHEY, SMNVEV (reference sequence). The CDR3 has 14 residues. Written as DNA, the CDR3 is TGTGCCAGCAGTGAAACTCAGGGTTTGTACGAGCAGTACTTC. This translates into CASSETQGLYEQYF.